The 8 T cell receptor beta chains reported below all come from one sample, sequenced in a study of cytomegalovirus exposure and HLA in healthy donors. The study ran its PCR with 60 Vbeta and 13 Jbeta primers. Produced via immunoSEQ multiplex PCR; TCRdb's table is partial and in-frame only. The table shows 70,000 to 95,000 clones, with 76% occurring only once. The sample comprised PBMCs. These receptors were obtained from a man aged 30 to 39 in good health and CMV-seropositive.

Points on this clone: The identical CDR3 is also encoded by other nucleotide sequences in the sample. The CDR3 nucleotides are TGTGCCAGCAGCTTAGGAGGGAACTATGGCTACACCTTC. It encodes CASSLGGNYGYTF. The chain has TRBV7-3 and TRBJ1-2; D is undetermined. The CDR3 consists of 13 residues. V shed 2 bases and J shed 2 bases, with 6 bases lying between them. Germline CDR1 and CDR2: SGHTA and FQGTGA.

In regard to this clone: A junction end diverges from the germline sequence, so it may reflect a read error. The gene calls are TRBV7-9 and TRBJ2-3, with 13 bases matching TRBD2. This CDR3 is built from 16 residues. The germline gives CDR1 SEHNR, CDR2 FQNEAQ (reference sequence). CDR3 DNA sequence: TGTTCCAGCAGCTTAGGACTAGCGGGGGTGGGAGATACGCAGTATTTT. This gives the protein CSSSLGLAGVGDTQYF.

J is TRBJ1-1 and V is TRBV14; D is possibly TRBD1 (6 bases). Germline values: CDR1 SGHDN, CDR2 FVKESK. The CDR3 is made up of 15 amino acids. V lost 2 bases and J 0 bases, leaving 10 bases between the germline ends. For the CDR3, the DNA is TGTGCCAGCAGCCAACAGGGGACCATGAACACTGAAGCTTTCTTT. It is translated as CASSQQGTMNTEAFF.

The chain couples TRBV30 to TRBJ2-1, with 8 positions matching TRBD2. Per the germline V gene, CDR1 is GTSNPN and CDR2 is SVGIG (reference sequence). J lost 2 bases, V lost 5 bases, and 5 bases had no gene match. This CDR3 has 14 residues. CDR3 DNA: TGTGCCTGGGGCGTAGCGGGACCCTACAATGAGCAGTTCTTC. It yields the protein CAWGVAGPYNEQFF. The variable domain in full, completed from reference TRBV30 and TRBJ2-1, reads SQTIHQWPATLVQPVGSPLSLECTVEGTSNPNLYWYRQAAGRGLQLLFYSVGIGQISSEVPQNLSASRPQDRQFILSSKKLLLSDSGFYLCAWGVAGPYNEQFFGPGTRLTVL.

This clone was detected only a few times. J is TRBJ1-1 and V is TRBV19, with D possibly matching TRBD1 (5 bases). In germline, CDR1 is LNHDA, CDR2 SQIVND (reference sequence). The V end was cut by 8 bases, the J end by 0 bases, with 13 bases between. This CDR3 has 14 residues. In nucleotides, the CDR3 is TGTGCCAGTCTCCCCGACAGATTGAACACTGAAGCTTTCTTT. It translates to CASLPDRLNTEAFF.

The chain uses TRBV9 and TRBJ2-7; 8 positions agree with TRBD2. This CDR3 comprises 13 residues. With V trimmed by 5 bases and J by 5 bases, 6 bases remained unmatched. The germline gives CDR1 SGDLS, CDR2 YYNGEE. The CDR3 is CASRPFGGDEQYF. As DNA, the CDR3 is TGTGCCAGCAGACCCTTCGGGGGGGACGAGCAGTACTTC.

The chain joins TRBV5-4 to TRBJ2-6, with TRBD1 identical over 12 bases. The CDR3 covers 18 residues. Trimming cost V 6 bases and J 0 bases; bases outside gene matches: 7. Germline CDR1 and CDR2: SGHNT and YYREEE (reference sequence). The CDR3 here is CASISGTGGLSGANVLTF. The DNA of the CDR3 is TGTGCCAGCATTTCCGGGACAGGGGGCCTCTCTGGGGCCAACGTCCTGACTTTC. Variable domain in full (rest from reference TRBV5-4 and TRBJ2-6): ETGVTQSPTHLIKTRGQQVTLRCSSQSGHNTVSWYQQALGQGPQFIFQYYREEENGRGNFPPRFSGLQFPNYSSELNVNALELDDSALYLCASISGTGGLSGANVLTFGAGSRLTVL.

J is TRBJ2-3 and V is TRBV5-1; 9 nucleotides align to TRBD2. This CDR3 has 16 residues. V lost 4 bases to trimming and J lost 4 bases; unmatched junction nucleotides: 10. Germline V gene lookup returns CDR1 SGHRS and CDR2 YFSETQ. In DNA form, the CDR3 reads TGCGCCAGCAGCCCCCAGGTAGCGGGAGTCCCAGATACGCAGTATTTT. Translating it yields CASSPQVAGVPDTQYF.